This T cell receptor beta chain originates from a study of siplizumab effects on memory and regulatory T cells. The repertoire was sequenced with immunoSEQ multiplex PCR; TCRdb's copy has only in-frame clones and lacks some. This sample has more than 85,000 clones, with roughly 92% found just once. Trimming shortened V by 1 base and J by 5 bases, and 5 bases separated the two germline ends. CDR1 SEHNR and CDR2 FQNEAQ come from the germline V gene (reference sequence). The CDR3 is 12 residues long. Material for sequencing was CD4+ T cells sorted from blood. This receptor was obtained from a human donor in good health. The V gene is TRBV7-9, the J gene TRBJ1-2; D gene uncertain. The CDR3 loop is CASSLEGYGYTF. The CDR3 DNA is TGTGCCAGCAGCTTAGAAGGGTATGGCTACACCTTC.